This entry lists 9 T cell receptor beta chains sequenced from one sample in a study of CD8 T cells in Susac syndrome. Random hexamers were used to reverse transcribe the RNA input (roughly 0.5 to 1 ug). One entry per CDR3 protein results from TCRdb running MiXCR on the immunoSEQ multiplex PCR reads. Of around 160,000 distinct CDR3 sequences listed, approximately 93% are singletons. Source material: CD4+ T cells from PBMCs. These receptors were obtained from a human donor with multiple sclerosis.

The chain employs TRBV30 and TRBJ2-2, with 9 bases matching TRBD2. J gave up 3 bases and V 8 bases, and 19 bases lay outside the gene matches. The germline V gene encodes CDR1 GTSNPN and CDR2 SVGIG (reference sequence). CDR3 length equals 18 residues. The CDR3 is CALISVSGSAGYTGELFF. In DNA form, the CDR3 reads TGTGCCCTTATATCGGTTAGCGGGAGCGCCGGGTACACCGGGGAGCTGTTTTTT.

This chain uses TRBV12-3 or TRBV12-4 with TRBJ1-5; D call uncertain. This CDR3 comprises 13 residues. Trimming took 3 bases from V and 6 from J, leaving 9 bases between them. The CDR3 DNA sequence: TGTGCCAGCAGTTTGAGGTTGAGTCAGCCCCAGCATTTT. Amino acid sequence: CASSLRLSQPQHF.

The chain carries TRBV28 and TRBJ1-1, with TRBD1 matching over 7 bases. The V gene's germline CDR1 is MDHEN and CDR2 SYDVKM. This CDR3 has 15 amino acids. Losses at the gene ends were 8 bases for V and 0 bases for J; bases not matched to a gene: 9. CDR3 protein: CASETWTGLNTEAFF. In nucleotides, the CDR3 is TGTGCCAGCGAGACGTGGACAGGTTTGAACACTGAAGCTTTCTTT.

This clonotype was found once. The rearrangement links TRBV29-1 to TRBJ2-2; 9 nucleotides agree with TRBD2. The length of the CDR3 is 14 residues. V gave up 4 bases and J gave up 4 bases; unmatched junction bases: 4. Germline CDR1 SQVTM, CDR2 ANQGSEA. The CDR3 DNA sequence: TGCAGCGTTGTACCTAGCGGGACCACCGGGGAGCTGTTTTTT. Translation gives CSVVPSGTTGELFF.

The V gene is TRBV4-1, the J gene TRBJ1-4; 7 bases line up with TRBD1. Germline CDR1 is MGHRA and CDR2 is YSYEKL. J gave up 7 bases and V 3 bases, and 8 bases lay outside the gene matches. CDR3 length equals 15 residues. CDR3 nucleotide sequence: TGCGCCAGCAGCCAGCGGACAGGTCTTAGTGAAAAACTGTTTTTT. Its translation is CASSQRTGLSEKLFF.

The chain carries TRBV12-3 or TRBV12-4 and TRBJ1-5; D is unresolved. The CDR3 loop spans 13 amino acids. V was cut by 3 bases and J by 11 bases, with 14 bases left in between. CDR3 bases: TGTGCCAGCAGTTTTGAACCCTACAGCTCCCAGCATTTT. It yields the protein CASSFEPYSSQHF.

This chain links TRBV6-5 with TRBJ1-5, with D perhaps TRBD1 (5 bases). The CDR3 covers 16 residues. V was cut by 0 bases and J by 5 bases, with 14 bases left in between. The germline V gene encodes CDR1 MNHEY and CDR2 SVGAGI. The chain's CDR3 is CASSYSWGTDDQPQHF. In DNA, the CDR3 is TGTGCCAGCAGTTACTCGTGGGGGACCGACGATCAGCCCCAGCATTTT.

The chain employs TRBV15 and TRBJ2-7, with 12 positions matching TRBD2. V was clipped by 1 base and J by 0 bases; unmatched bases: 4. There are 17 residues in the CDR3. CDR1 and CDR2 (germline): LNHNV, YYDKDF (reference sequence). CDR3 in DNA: TGTGCCACCAGCAGAGGGACTAGCGGGACCCACTCCTACGAGCAGTACTTC. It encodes CATSRGTSGTHSYEQYF.

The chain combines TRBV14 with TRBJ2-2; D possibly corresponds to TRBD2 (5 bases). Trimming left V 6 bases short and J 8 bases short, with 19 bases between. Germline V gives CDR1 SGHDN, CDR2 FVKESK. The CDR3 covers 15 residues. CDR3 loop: CASSQRTSAWGELFF. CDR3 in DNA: TGTGCCAGCAGTCAAAGGACTTCTGCATGGGGGGAGCTGTTTTTT.